One sample yielded the 7 T cell receptor beta chains listed below, sequenced in a study of circulating and synovial CD4+ cells in juvenile arthritis. Repertoires were generated with immunoSEQ multiplex PCR, while TCRdb's copy carries only in-frame clones and drops some. Of about 32,000 clones listed, 80% to 95% are singletons. Sequences were obtained from CD4+ T cells from blood. Receptors were obtained from a human donor with juvenile idiopathic arthritis.

CDR3 residues: CASSFPNRDYEQYF. CDR3 coding DNA: TGCGCCAGCAGCTTCCCGAACAGGGACTACGAGCAGTACTTC. The rearrangement links TRBV5-1 to TRBJ2-7; TRBD1 might be the D (6 bases). Trimming stripped 2 bases from V and 3 bases from J, with 12 bases between. This CDR3 comprises 14 residues. Germline values: CDR1 SGHRS, CDR2 YFSETQ.

In its sample, this clone was seen a few times. V and J are TRBV4-2 and TRBJ2-1; 7 bases line up with TRBD2. Per the germline V gene, CDR1 is LGHNA and CDR2 is YNFKEQ. The CDR3 is made up of 17 amino acids. Trimming took 0 bases from V and 0 from J; bases not matched to a gene: 5. In DNA, the CDR3 is TGTGCCAGCAGCCAAGAGATGGGCGGGAGCTCCTACAATGAGCAGTTCTTC. Its translation: CASSQEMGGSSYNEQFF.

The V gene is TRBV9, the J gene TRBJ2-2; the D is unclear. This CDR3 region has 15 residues. Germline V gene sequence: CDR1 SGDLS, CDR2 YYNGEE. V lost 1 base and J 5 bases, leaving 12 bases between the germline ends. CDR3 coding DNA: TGTGCCAGCAGCGTAATTGGTTCTCTAACCGGGGAGCTGTTTTTT. Protein: CASSVIGSLTGELFF.

This rearrangement joins TRBV9 to TRBJ2-3; the D gene is possibly TRBD2 (5 bases). Trimming cost V 3 bases and J 6 bases, with 20 bases left between them. Per germline, CDR1 SGDLS and CDR2 YYNGEE. The CDR3 extends over 16 amino acids. The CDR3 is CASSAEIGLSGDTQYF. The CDR3, as DNA: TGTGCCAGCAGCGCCGAAATAGGGCTCTCGGGGGATACGCAGTATTTT.

The chain has TRBV7-3 and TRBJ2-5, with D perhaps matching TRBD2 (5 bases). The V gene's germline CDR1 is SGHTA and CDR2 FQGTGA. There are 15 residues in the CDR3. V was trimmed by 5 bases and J by 2 bases, leaving 15 bases between them. CDR3 coding DNA: TGTGCCAGCAGCCCCCGGGAATATCGGCAAGAGACCCAGTACTTC. This encodes CASSPREYRQETQYF.

This chain connects TRBV4-1 to TRBJ1-2, with 7 bases matching TRBD1. CDR3 length: 16 amino acids. Per the germline V gene, CDR1 is MGHRA and CDR2 is YSYEKL. V was pared by 6 bases and J by 3 bases, with 13 bases of the junction left unmatched. CDR3: CASRRTGRRIDYGYTF. The CDR3 DNA reads as TGCGCCAGCAGAAGGACAGGACGGAGGATTGACTATGGCTACACCTTC.

The genes are TRBV6-1 and TRBJ1-2; D unclear. The CDR3 has 13 residues. Germline CDR1 and CDR2: MNHNS and SASEGT. Trimming left V 7 bases short and J 4 bases short, with 13 bases between. CDR3 region: CASIERARYGYTF. For the CDR3, the DNA is TGTGCCAGCATCGAGAGAGCTCGCTATGGCTACACCTTC.